The 26 T cell receptor beta chains in this list originate from one sample, sequenced in a study of T cell responses to AZD1222 COVID-19 vaccine. Profiled with immunoSEQ multiplex PCR; TCRdb holds only in-frame clones, not every one. The sample comprises 45,000 to 55,000 clones, around four fifths of which are singletons, and 20% to 25% rests with the top ten. The material sequenced was peripheral blood, taken on day 0 of MenACWY control vaccination. All receptors derive from an adult in good health.

The chain joins TRBV30 to TRBJ1-5; TRBD1 matches at 9 bases. Germline V gene sequence: CDR1 GTSNPN, CDR2 SVGIG (reference sequence). The CDR3 consists of 15 residues. Trimming at V came to 1 base and at J to 4 bases, leaving 5 bases not matched to a gene. The CDR3 region has the DNA TGTGCCTGGAGTGGAAGGGGGACAGGGAATCAGCCCCAGCATTTT. Protein: CAWSGRGTGNQPQHF.

This clone came up once. This sequence joins TRBV4-1 and TRBJ2-4; the match to TRBD2 covers 11 bases. The CDR3 spans 17 residues. In germline, CDR1 is MGHRA, CDR2 YSYEKL. After removal of 2 bases from V and 5 bases from J, the junction contained 8 bases not matched to a gene. CDR3 coding DNA: TGCGCCAGCAGCCAAAGACTAGCGGGATGGGCACAAAACATTCAGTACTTC. Protein product: CASSQRLAGWAQNIQYF.

The gene calls are TRBV18 and TRBJ1-2, with a tentative D call TRBD1 (5 bases). The CDR3 contains 16 residues. Per germline, CDR1 KGHSH and CDR2 LQKENI. Trimming cost V 0 bases and J 2 bases, with 13 bases left between them. The CDR3 DNA is TGTGCCAGCTCACCACCGTTTCAGGGAAGGAACTATGGCTACACCTTC. Translation: CASSPPFQGRNYGYTF.

The CDR3 protein is CASSQDGATEAFF. The CDR3 nucleotides read TGTGCCAGCAGCCAAGATGGGGCCACTGAAGCTTTCTTT. The V call is TRBV4-2, the J call TRBJ1-1; a possible D gene is TRBD1 (5 bases). The CDR3 is made up of 13 amino acids. Trimming pared 0 bases from V and 4 bases from J, leaving 6 bases between. The germline V gene encodes CDR1 LGHNA and CDR2 YNFKEQ.

This chain links TRBV5-5 with TRBJ1-1, with 7 positions matching TRBD1. V was pared by 0 bases and J by 4 bases, with 6 bases of the junction left unmatched. The CDR3 loop spans 15 amino acids. From germline, CDR1 is SGHKS and CDR2 YYEKEE (reference sequence). CDR3 sequence (DNA): TGTGCCAGCAGCTTGGGTGACAGGGTGGTCACTGAAGCTTTCTTT. Amino acid sequence: CASSLGDRVVTEAFF.

The V gene is TRBV9, the J gene TRBJ1-2; D is unresolved. This CDR3 region has 12 residues. V lost 0 bases and J lost 8, with 8 bases in between. CDR1 SGDLS and CDR2 YYNGEE come from the germline V gene. Here the CDR3 DNA reads TGTGCCAGCAGCGTAGGCTCGCGCGGCTACACCTTC. It codes for CASSVGSRGYTF.

This rearrangement joins TRBV4-2 to TRBJ1-2; 11 bases agree with TRBD1. V shed 0 bases and J 6 bases; nucleotides not matched to a gene: 6. The germline V gene encodes CDR1 LGHNA and CDR2 YNFKEQ. The CDR3 has 16 residues. DNA for the CDR3: TGTGCCAGCAGCCAAGATTGGTTGGGACAGGGGGATGGCTACACCTTC. This gives the protein CASSQDWLGQGDGYTF.

This clone was seen a few times. V usage is TRBV30 and J usage is TRBJ1-5; 9 bases map to TRBD1. The germline V gene encodes CDR1 GTSNPN and CDR2 SVGIG (reference sequence). The CDR3 covers 14 residues. The J segment lost 7 bases and the V segment lost 3 bases, leaving 7 bases of the junction unmatched. The CDR3 sequence is CAWRGQGREQPQHF. The CDR3 DNA reads as TGTGCCTGGAGGGGACAGGGTCGAGAACAGCCCCAGCATTTT.

The V call is TRBV5-1, the J call TRBJ1-1; D ambiguous. Trimming shortened V by 3 bases and J by 3 bases, and 15 bases separated the two germline ends. This CDR3 has 15 residues. In germline, CDR1 is SGHRS, CDR2 YFSETQ. CDR3 in DNA: TGCGCCAGCAGCTCCCCCACTCGAGAGGACACTGAAGCTTTCTTT. Encoded protein: CASSSPTREDTEAFF.

This clone was recorded once. The V and J genes are TRBV29-1 and TRBJ2-3; a possible D gene is TRBD1 (6 bases). The germline V gene has CDR1 SQVTM and CDR2 ANQGSEA. The CDR3 extends over 15 amino acids. V lost 6 bases, J lost 0 bases, and 16 bases lay in between. CDR3 nucleotides: TGCAGCGTGACCTTCCGGACAGCTAGCACAGATACGCAGTATTTT. Translation: CSVTFRTASTDTQYF.

The chain joins TRBV30 to TRBJ2-3; D unclear. In germline, CDR1 is GTSNPN, CDR2 SVGIG (reference sequence). The V end was cut by 1 base, the J end by 8 bases, with 10 bases between. The CDR3 has 12 amino acids. The CDR3 coding sequence is TGTGCCTGGAGTGGAGAGTGGGGTACGCAGTATTTT. Encoded protein: CAWSGEWGTQYF.

This clone occurred once. The CDR3 bases are TGTGCCACCAGCCCAGACAGCTCTGGAAACACCATATATTTT. It is translated as CATSPDSSGNTIYF. The chain has TRBV15 and TRBJ1-3; a possible D gene is TRBD1 (5 bases). Germline V gene sequence: CDR1 LNHNV, CDR2 YYDKDF (reference sequence). Trimming took 5 bases from V and 0 from J, leaving 8 bases between them. This CDR3 has 14 amino acids.

This chain connects TRBV29-1 to TRBJ2-1; D perhaps matches TRBD2 (6 bases). The CDR3 contains 13 residues. Germline values: CDR1 SQVTM, CDR2 ANQGSEA. V gave up 7 bases and J gave up 9 bases, with 19 bases separating them. The CDR3 loop is CSAGRDSRSEQFF. The DNA for the CDR3 is TGCAGCGCCGGCCGGGACTCACGGAGTGAGCAGTTCTTC.

The genes are TRBV28 and TRBJ2-1, with D possibly being TRBD2 (6 bases). Trimming removed 6 bases at V and 6 bases at J, with 18 bases between. From germline, CDR1 is MDHEN and CDR2 SYDVKM. The length of the CDR3 is 15 residues. The CDR3 region has the DNA TGTGCCAGCAGCCACCTAGCGATGGGAGGCAATGAGCAGTTCTTC. Residues: CASSHLAMGGNEQFF.

V and J are TRBV5-1 and TRBJ1-3; the D gene is possibly TRBD1 (6 bases). Between the trimmed V and J ends, which lost 0 bases and 2 bases, there was a span of 9 bases. CDR1 and CDR2 (germline): SGHRS, YFSETQ. The CDR3 sequence is 15 residues long. The CDR3 coding sequence is TGCGCCAGCAGCTTGGCAGGGGCCACTGGAAACACCATATATTTT. This codes for CASSLAGATGNTIYF.

Only a few counts were recorded for this clone. V gene TRBV28 combines with J gene TRBJ1-4, with unresolved D. The V and J ends lost 5 bases and 0 bases respectively, with 1 base between them. Germline CDR1 reads MDHEN; CDR2 reads SYDVKM. The CDR3 extends over 12 amino acids. For the CDR3, the DNA is TGTGCCAGCAGTACAACTAATGAAAAACTGTTTTTT. Its translation is CASSTTNEKLFF. Full variable domain (missing parts from reference TRBV28 and TRBJ1-4): DVKVTQSSRYLVKRTGEKVFLECVQDMDHENMFWYRQDPGLGLRLIYFSYDVKMKEKGDIPEGYSVSREKKERFSLILESASTNQTSMYLCASSTTNEKLFFGSGTQLSVL.

The sample holds one count of this clone. V is TRBV6-1 and J is TRBJ1-2; D is unclear. CDR3 length: 13 residues. Looked up from germline, CDR1 is MNHNS and CDR2 is SASEGT. Trimming left V 2 bases short and J 4 bases short, with 8 bases between. The CDR3 coding sequence is TGTGCCAGCAGTGAACGGGGAGTCTATGGCTACACCTTC. It specifies CASSERGVYGYTF.

This rearrangement joins TRBV6-5 to TRBJ2-7; D is unresolved. This CDR3 has 13 amino acids. The V and J ends lost 5 bases and 4 bases respectively, with 12 bases between them. CDR1 is MNHEY and CDR2 is SVGAGI in the germline V gene. The CDR3 sequence is CASSPIDLYEQYF. CDR3 in DNA: TGTGCCAGCAGTCCCATCGACTTATACGAGCAGTACTTC.

The chain uses TRBV5-6 and TRBJ1-2; tentative D call: TRBD1 (5 bases). Germline V CDR1 and CDR2: SGHDT, YYEEEE. The CDR3 length is 15 residues. V dropped 2 bases and J dropped 4 bases, with 15 bases sitting between them. The CDR3 bases are TGTGCCAGCAGCTTAGGACTGACAGATGGCTATGGCTACACCTTC. This gives the protein CASSLGLTDGYGYTF.

V is TRBV19 and J is TRBJ2-2, with D maybe TRBD1 (6 bases). The CDR3 runs to 17 residues. The germline V and J ends were trimmed by 7 bases and 4 bases, with 22 bases remaining between them. In germline, CDR1 is LNHDA, CDR2 SQIVND (reference sequence). The DNA for the CDR3 is TGTGCCAGTAACTCATATTACAGGGATTCTGGCACCGGGGAGCTGTTTTTT. Residues: CASNSYYRDSGTGELFF.

This chain connects TRBV4-1 to TRBJ2-5; D call uncertain. The CDR3 loop spans 14 amino acids. Germline loops: CDR1 MGHRA, CDR2 YSYEKL. Trimming pared 4 bases from V and 4 bases from J, leaving 13 bases between. The CDR3 DNA reads as TGCGCCAGCAGCCCGAATGGTCTAGGAGAGACCCAGTACTTC. As protein: CASSPNGLGETQYF.

The chain employs TRBV7-9 and TRBJ1-1; no clear D. This CDR3 comprises 14 residues. V lost 5 bases, J lost 5 bases, and 15 bases lay in between. Germline-derived CDR1 and CDR2 are SEHNR and FQNEAQ (reference sequence). DNA of the CDR3: TGTGCCAGCAGCCTCCAATCGATTCGGACTGAAGCTTTCTTT. This codes for CASSLQSIRTEAFF.

The chain couples TRBV30 to TRBJ2-6, with a possible D match to TRBD2 (5 bases). Germline values: CDR1 GTSNPN, CDR2 SVGIG (reference sequence). CDR3 size: 17 residues. The V end lost 2 bases, the J end lost 5 bases, and 19 bases lay between the germline ends. In DNA, the CDR3 is TGTGCCTGGAGTAAAGCCACGACCCCGGGGAGGGCCAACGTCCTGACTTTC. This translates into CAWSKATTPGRANVLTF.

V usage is TRBV2 and J usage is TRBJ1-1, with D maybe TRBD1 (5 bases). Trimming left V 0 bases short and J 4 bases short, with 21 bases between. From germline, CDR1 is SNHLY and CDR2 FYNNEI. This CDR3 is 18 amino acids long. This chain's CDR3 is CASSEALLFLGVGTEAFF. DNA of the CDR3: TGTGCCAGCAGTGAAGCGCTTCTATTCCTGGGGGTTGGCACTGAAGCTTTCTTT.

The chain links TRBV25-1 to TRBJ1-2, with TRBD1 as a possible D gene (5 bases). Trimming took off 2 bases at V and 8 bases at J, with 12 bases between the two ends. This CDR3 is 13 amino acids long. CDR1 and CDR2 (germline): MGHDK, SYGVNS. The CDR3 DNA follows: TGTGCCAGCAGTGAAAATGGGGGTTACGGCTACACCTTC. It codes for CASSENGGYGYTF.

The V call is TRBV7-9, the J call TRBJ2-2; D not certain. Germline assignment: CDR1 SEHNR and CDR2 FQNEAQ (reference sequence). The length of the CDR3 is 17 residues. The ends were cut back, 5 bases at V and 4 bases at J, with 20 bases in the middle. CDR3 nucleotides: TGTGCCAGCAGCCCGAGGTTAGGACCCCAATTCACCGGGGAGCTGTTTTTT. This translates into CASSPRLGPQFTGELFF.